Listed below are T cell receptor beta chains from one sample, sequenced in a study of blood T cell repertoires in COVID-19. Profiling relied on immunoSEQ multiplex PCR, and the TCRdb table lists in-frame clones only, not all of them. The sample yields 120,000 to 150,000 clones, approximately 88% seen once. Sequenced: peripheral blood. Receptors originate from a human donor in a cohort sampled during active COVID-19. Both conserved end residues are part of each CDR3. Each record gives: J gene, V gene, clone size, D gene, CDR3 DNA, CDR3 protein. The D gene is left open where the match is weak. Clone sizes are given selectively: once, few, many, or a class where the clone is expanded.

>TRBJ2-1|TRBV4-2|NA|TRBD2
TGTGCCAGCAGCCAAGGTGAAGGGTTAGCGGGGAGCTCCTACAATGAGCAGTTCTTC
CASSQGEGLAGSSYNEQFF
>TRBJ2-5|TRBV4-2|NA|TRBD2
TGTGCCAGCAGGCGGGAGTTAACGAGCGGGACCCAGTACTTC
CASRRELTSGTQYF
>TRBJ2-3|TRBV18|NA|TRBD2
TGTGCCAGCTCACCCATCCTAGCGGGGGGGTCAACAGATACGCAGTATTTT
CASSPILAGGSTDTQYF
>TRBJ1-2|TRBV9|NA|NA
TGTGCCAGCAGCGTAGGTAGCAGGGAATCAGTGATCGACTACACCTTC
CASSVGSRESVIDYTF
>TRBJ2-6|TRBV19|NA|TRBD1
TGTGCCAGTAGTATAACCACAGGGGGGTCGCCTGGGGCCAACGTCCTGACTTTC
CASSITTGGSPGANVLTF
>TRBJ2-7|TRBV27|NA|TRBD2
TGTGCCAGCAGTACAGGGACTAGCGGGGTCGAGCAGTACTTC
CASSTGTSGVEQYF
>TRBJ1-3|TRBV5-1|few|TRBD1
TGCGCCAGCAGCTATGGACAGGCCACTGGAAACACCATATATTTT
CASSYGQATGNTIYF
>TRBJ1-3|TRBV19|NA|TRBD1
TGTGCCAGCTGGAACAGGGGAGTCGATTCGCGCACCATATATTTT
CASWNRGVDSRTIYF
>TRBJ2-5|TRBV5-8|NA|NA
TGTGCCAGCAGCTTAAGGGGCGAGACCCAGTACTTC
CASSLRGETQYF
>TRBJ1-1|TRBV5-6|NA|TRBD1
TGTGCCAGCAGCTGGGACAGGGGAGTTACTGAAGCTTTCTTT
CASSWDRGVTEAFF
>TRBJ1-2|TRBV5-1|NA|NA
TGCGCCAGCAGCGATGGGGGGAGTACTAACTATGGCTACACCTTC
CASSDGGSTNYGYTF
>TRBJ2-5|TRBV25-1|NA|NA
TGTGCCAGCAGCAGAGGACAGAGGGAGACCCAGTACTTC
CASSRGQRETQYF
>TRBJ2-1|TRBV6-2/TRBV6-3|NA|TRBD2
TGTGCCAGCAGCTCGGGACTAGCGGGGGGATGGCGGCAGTTCTTC
CASSSGLAGGWRQFF
>TRBJ1-1|TRBV4-3|NA|TRBD1
TGCGCCAGCAGACAGTCCCGGGACAGGGGAAGGGACACTGAAGCTTTCTTT
CASRQSRDRGRDTEAFF
>TRBJ1-2|TRBV2|NA|TRBD1
TGTGCCAGCAGCGATCCCGCCGGGACAGGGATGTATGGCTACACCTTC
CASSDPAGTGMYGYTF
>TRBJ2-3|TRBV5-1|NA|TRBD1
TGCGCCAGCAGCTTAGGACAGGGGGGGACAGATACGCAGTATTTT
CASSLGQGGTDTQYF
>TRBJ2-2|TRBV6-2/TRBV6-3|NA|NA
TGTGCCAGCAGCCTACAGGGATTTACCGGGGAGCTGTTTTTT
CASSLQGFTGELFF
>TRBJ1-1|TRBV3-1/TRBV3-2|NA|TRBD1
TGTGCCAGCAGCCCCAGGGGACAGTCTTTTCAAGCTTTCTTT
CASSPRGQSFQAFF
>TRBJ2-7|TRBV6-2/TRBV6-3|NA|TRBD2
TGTGCCAGCAGTTCTAGCGGGGGGTATGGCGAGCAGTACTTC
CASSSSGGYGEQYF
>TRBJ1-2|TRBV9|NA|TRBD1
TGTGCCAGCAGCGAGGGCCACAGGGGGGCCTATGGCTACACCTTC
CASSEGHRGAYGYTF
>TRBJ1-5|TRBV15|NA|NA
TGTGCCACCAGCAGCGGGGAAGTTAGCAATCAGCCCCAGCATTTT
CATSSGEVSNQPQHF
>TRBJ1-5|TRBV11-2|NA|TRBD1
TGTGCCAGCAGCCTGTTGGGGACAGGGGACCAGCCCCAGCATTTT
CASSLLGTGDQPQHF
>TRBJ1-6|TRBV3-1/TRBV3-2|NA|NA
TGTGCCAGCAGCCACCCAACAGGGACGGGGTCACCCCTCCACTTT
CASSHPTGTGSPLHF
>TRBJ1-1|TRBV4-1|few|TRBD1
TGCGCCAGCAGCCAAGATCCGGGACAGACAATGAACACTGAAGCTTTCTTT
CASSQDPGQTMNTEAFF
>TRBJ1-1|TRBV6-2/TRBV6-3|NA|TRBD1
TGTGCCAGCAGTAGCCCCCCCGGGACAGGGAGGGGGACTGAAGCTTTCTTT
CASSSPPGTGRGTEAFF
>TRBJ1-2|TRBV20-1|NA|TRBD1
TGCAGTGTTAAAGGGGGCATTGGCTACACCTTC
CSVKGGIGYTF
>TRBJ2-7|TRBV6-5|NA|TRBD1
TGTGCCAGCACTCCGGACAGGGGGCTGTACGAGCAGTACTTC
CASTPDRGLYEQYF
>TRBJ1-1|TRBV18|once|NA
TGTGCCAGCTCACCGGTGGTAAGCATGAACACTGAAGCTTTCTTT
CASSPVVSMNTEAFF
>TRBJ2-7|TRBV4-1|NA|TRBD1
TGCGCCAGCAGCCAAGATCCCGGGACAGCGACCTACGAGCAGTACTTC
CASSQDPGTATYEQYF
>TRBJ1-1|TRBV20-1|NA|TRBD1
TGCAGTGCTAGTCTCCGGCAGGGGGCGACTGAAGCTTTCTTT
CSASLRQGATEAFF
>TRBJ1-5|TRBV12-3/TRBV12-4|NA|NA
TGTGCCAGCAGCGCAGGGGCCCCTGGGCCCCAGCATTTT
CASSAGAPGPQHF
>TRBJ2-7|TRBV6-5|NA|NA
TGTGCCAGCAGTTACAGGGGTAGAACCTACGAGCAGTACTTC
CASSYRGRTYEQYF
>TRBJ1-1|TRBV25-1|once|NA
TGTGCCAGCAGTGAATCTAGGCAAGGGGACACTGAAGCTTTCTTT
CASSESRQGDTEAFF
>TRBJ1-5|TRBV19|once|TRBD1
TGTGCCAGTACCGGACAGGGCAGGCAGCCCCAGCATTTT
CASTGQGRQPQHF
>TRBJ2-1|TRBV6-2/TRBV6-3|NA|NA
TGTGCCAGCAGTGGGGGGGCCGAGCAGTTCTTC
CASSGGAEQFF
>TRBJ2-3|TRBV5-1|NA|TRBD2
TGCGCCAGTACTAGCGGGGGGCAGAGCACAGATACGCAGTATTTT
CASTSGGQSTDTQYF
>TRBJ2-4|TRBV2|NA|NA
TGTGCCAGCAGGGAAGGGGACACTTTCTTAAACATTCAGTACTTC
CASREGDTFLNIQYF
>TRBJ2-5|TRBV27|NA|TRBD2
TGTGCCAGCAGTTTACTGCGGGGGGGCGAGACCCAGTACTTC
CASSLLRGGETQYF
>TRBJ2-1|TRBV27|NA|TRBD1
TGTGCCAGCAGTTCGGTCCTGCAGGGGGCTTCCTACAATGAGCAGTTCTTC
CASSSVLQGASYNEQFF
>TRBJ2-7|TRBV9|NA|TRBD2
TGTGCCAGCAGCCCAGGGGGACTAGCCTCCTACGAGCAGTACTTC
CASSPGGLASYEQYF
>TRBJ2-7|TRBV21-1|few|NA
TGTGCCAGCAGCTCTGGACAGGGGGCATGCTACGAGCAGTACTTC
CASSSGQGACYEQYF
>TRBJ2-7|TRBV29-1|NA|TRBD1
TGCAGCGTAAAAAACCGGGACAGGGGAGGCGAGCAGTACTTC
CSVKNRDRGGEQYF
>TRBJ1-1|TRBV27|NA|NA
TGTGCCAGCAGTTTCCGGGGGGGGGACACTGAAGCTTTCTTT
CASSFRGGDTEAFF
>TRBJ1-5|TRBV18|NA|NA
TGTGCCAGCTCACCTTCGGCAGGACGGGGGAATCAGCCCCAGCATTTT
CASSPSAGRGNQPQHF
>TRBJ1-1|TRBV6-5|NA|NA
TGTGCCAGCAGCTCAGGTTCCCTGATGAACACTGAAGCTTTCTTT
CASSSGSLMNTEAFF
>TRBJ2-3|TRBV3-1/TRBV3-2|NA|TRBD2
TGTGCCAGCCACCGGGGGGGCAGCACAGATACGCAGTATTTT
CASHRGGSTDTQYF
>TRBJ1-3|TRBV25-1|NA|TRBD1
TGTGCCAGCAGCGACACCAGACAGGGGTGGGAAAACACCATATATTTT
CASSDTRQGWENTIYF
>TRBJ1-4|TRBV5-4|once|NA
TGTGCCAGCAGCTTGGGGCTGGCCGAGGAAGAAAAACTGTTTTTT
CASSLGLAEEEKLFF
>TRBJ2-3|TRBV7-9|NA|NA
TGTGCCAGCAGCTTTAGCGGTTCCTTCACAGATACGCAGTATTTT
CASSFSGSFTDTQYF
>TRBJ2-7|TRBV7-9|once|TRBD1
TGTGCCAGCAGCTTACCGGACAGGGGTATGGACGAGCAGTACTTC
CASSLPDRGMDEQYF
>TRBJ1-5|TRBV5-6|NA|NA
TGTGCCAGCAGCTTGAGACATAGCAATCAGCCCCAGCATTTT
CASSLRHSNQPQHF
>TRBJ1-2|TRBV5-1|NA|NA
TGCGCCAGCAGCTGGGACATAAACTATGGCTACACCTTC
CASSWDINYGYTF
>TRBJ1-5|TRBV4-1|NA|TRBD1
TGCGCCAGCAGCCAAGGAGTCTATGGGACAGGGAGGGGGTTGGGCAATCAGCCCCAGCATTTT
CASSQGVYGTGRGLGNQPQHF
>TRBJ2-1|TRBV3-1/TRBV3-2|NA|TRBD2
TGTGCCAGCAGCCAGTTAGCGGGGGGGCTTGGGCAGTTCTTC
CASSQLAGGLGQFF
>TRBJ1-6|TRBV3-1/TRBV3-2|NA|NA
TGTGCCAGCAGCCGCGGGGACCCCAATTCACCCCTCCACTTT
CASSRGDPNSPLHF
>TRBJ2-7|TRBV5-1|NA|NA
TGCGCCAGCAGCTTGGTCTCCCCGACAAACAGGTTTGGCTACGAGCAGTACTTC
CASSLVSPTNRFGYEQYF
>TRBJ2-1|TRBV20-1|NA|NA
TGCAGTGCTAGAGATAAGGCAGGGGTGGTCTTC
CSARDKAGVVF
>TRBJ2-7|TRBV6-1|NA|TRBD2
TGTGCCAGCAGTGAAGGTGGCGGGGGGCCGAGCTCCTACGAGCAGTACTTC
CASSEGGGGPSSYEQYF